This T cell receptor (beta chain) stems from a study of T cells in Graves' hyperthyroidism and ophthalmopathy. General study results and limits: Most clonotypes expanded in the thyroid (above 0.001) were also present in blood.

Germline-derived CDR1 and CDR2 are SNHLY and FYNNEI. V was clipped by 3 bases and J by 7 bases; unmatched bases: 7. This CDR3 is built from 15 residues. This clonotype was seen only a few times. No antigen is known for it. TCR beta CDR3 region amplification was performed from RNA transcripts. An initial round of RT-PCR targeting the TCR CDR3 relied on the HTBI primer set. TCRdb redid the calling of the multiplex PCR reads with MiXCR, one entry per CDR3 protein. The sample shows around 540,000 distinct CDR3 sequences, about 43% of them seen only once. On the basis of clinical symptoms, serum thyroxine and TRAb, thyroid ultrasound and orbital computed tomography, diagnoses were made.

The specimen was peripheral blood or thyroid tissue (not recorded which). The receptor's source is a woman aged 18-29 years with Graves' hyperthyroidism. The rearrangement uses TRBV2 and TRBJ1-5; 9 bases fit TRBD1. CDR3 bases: TGTGCCAGCAGTGAGTGGGACAGGGACGGCCAGCCCCAGCATTTT. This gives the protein CASSEWDRDGQPQHF.